These T cell receptor beta chains were read from a single sample in a study of shared clonotypes between healthy human individuals. Sequencing was performed with immunoSEQ multiplex PCR; in TCRdb, only in-frame clones are kept and a portion is missing. This table holds around 2,000,000 clones, approximately 95% found once. The sequencing input was naive CD8+ T cells sorted from blood. These receptors all stem from a man between 18 and 29 years old in good health. CDR3s include the opening cysteine and the closing phenylalanine or tryptophan. A D gene is named only where the DNA matches it firmly. The size entry is marked missing in some rows and otherwise reads once, few, many or a size class.

>TRBV6-4|.|.|TRBJ1-1
TGTGCCAGCAGGGGGACAATGAAGCTATTCTTT
CASRGTMKLFF
>TRBV30|.|TRBD1|TRBJ1-6
TGTGCCTGGAGCCCGGGACAGGGGAATTCACCCCTCCACTTT
CAWSPGQGNSPLHF
>TRBV7-2|.|TRBD1|TRBJ1-5
TGTGCCAGCAGCTTAGACAGGGGAGGACAGCATTTT
CASSLDRGGQHF
>TRBV14|.|TRBD2|TRBJ2-7
TGTGCCAGCAGCCTTACCTCTAGCGGGGGGGTGTACGAGCAGTACTTC
CASSLTSSGGVYEQYF
>TRBV29-1|.|.|TRBJ1-2
TGCAGCGTGGGACCGGGGGACTATGGCTACACCTTC
CSVGPGDYGYTF
>TRBV11-2|.|.|TRBJ1-1
TGTGCCACCCCGCGGGGGACCACTGAAGCTTTCTTT
CATPRGTTEAFF
>TRBV7-9|.|.|TRBJ2-7
TGTGCCAGCAGCTTCTCAGGGGCCTACGAGCAGTACTTC
CASSFSGAYEQYF
>TRBV4-1|once|TRBD2|TRBJ2-5
TGCGCCAGCAGCCTTTCTGGGACTAGCCAAGAGACCCAGTACTTC
CASSLSGTSQETQYF
>TRBV5-1|.|.|TRBJ2-7
TGCGCCAGCAGCTTGGCTAGCAACTACGAGCAGTACTTC
CASSLASNYEQYF
>TRBV27|.|.|TRBJ2-1
TGTGCCAGCAGTTTGCGTGTCCACAATGAGCAGTTCTTC
CASSLRVHNEQFF
>TRBV6-5|.|.|TRBJ2-7
TGTGCCAGCAGTTACTCGACGGGACATAGCTCCTACGAGCAGTACTTC
CASSYSTGHSSYEQYF
>TRBV4-2|.|.|TRBJ2-7
TGTGCCAGCAGCCAAGATCCTAGCACTGGCTACGAGCAGTACTTC
CASSQDPSTGYEQYF
>TRBV10-3|.|TRBD2|TRBJ2-1
TGTGCCATCAGCCTTAACGCGGGAGGGCCTCGGGATGAGCAGTTCTTC
CAISLNAGGPRDEQFF
>TRBV5-4|.|.|TRBJ1-5
TGTGCCAGCAGCTTCTTTGGGGGGAATCAGCCCCAGCATTTT
CASSFFGGNQPQHF
>TRBV5-1|.|.|TRBJ2-7
TGCGCCAGCAGCTTGGGTCGGGAGTGGTACGAGCAGTACTTC
CASSLGREWYEQYF
>TRBV11-2|.|.|TRBJ2-3
TGTGCCAGCAGCTTATTTAGGGTCACAGATACGCAGTATTTT
CASSLFRVTDTQYF
>TRBV19|.|.|TRBJ2-7
TGTGCCAGTAGTATAGCACAGCTCTCCTACGAGCAGTACTTC
CASSIAQLSYEQYF
>TRBV2|.|TRBD1|TRBJ2-1
TGTGCCAGCAGTGGGGACAGGGGAGATGAGCAGTTCTTC
CASSGDRGDEQFF
>TRBV27|.|.|TRBJ2-3
TGTGCCAGCAGTCCCCAGCCTCGCCCAGATACGCAGTATTTT
CASSPQPRPDTQYF
>TRBV7-3|.|.|TRBJ2-2
TGTGCCAGCAGCTTAACGGCAGCTAGAGTCACCGGGAAGCTGTTTTTT
CASSLTAARVTGKLFF
>TRBV6-1|once|.|TRBJ1-4
TGTGCCAGCAAGAGAAAGGAAGGAGTTAATGAAAAACTGTTTTTT
CASKRKEGVNEKLFF
>TRBV18|few|.|TRBJ2-7
TGTGCCAGCTCACCAGACAGCTCCTACGAGCAGTACTTC
CASSPDSSYEQYF
>TRBV4-1|.|TRBD1|TRBJ2-7
TGCGCCAGTTCTCCGGGACAGGGGGCCTACGAGCAGTACTTC
CASSPGQGAYEQYF
>TRBV19|.|.|TRBJ2-1
TGTGCCAGTAGTATGGGCGGGACTTTTTCCTACAATGAGCAGTTCTTC
CASSMGGTFSYNEQFF
>TRBV4-1|.|.|TRBJ1-6
TGCGCCAGCAGCCAAGATGCCTACCCAGTCTATAATTCACCCCTCCACTTT
CASSQDAYPVYNSPLHF
>TRBV10-3|.|.|TRBJ1-2
TGTGCCATCAGTGATGAACTCTATGGCTACACCTTC
CAISDELYGYTF
>TRBV4-1|.|TRBD1|TRBJ2-7
TGCGCCAGCAGCGCGAAGGGGGACAGCACCTACGAGCAGTACTTC
CASSAKGDSTYEQYF
>TRBV4-3|.|.|TRBJ2-2
TGCGCCAGCAGCCAAGGAAATAGCGCCGGGGAGCTGTTTTTT
CASSQGNSAGELFF
>TRBV7-9|.|.|TRBJ1-3
TGTGCCAGCAACACAGGACCAATTGGAAACACCATATATTTT
CASNTGPIGNTIYF
>TRBV7-2|.|.|TRBJ1-4
TGTGCCAGCAGCTTACGGGGCCTCCGTGGAGAAAAACTGTTTTTT
CASSLRGLRGEKLFF
>TRBV2|.|.|TRBJ1-4
TGTGCCAGCAGGGGGGCTACTAATGAAAAACTGTTTTTT
CASRGATNEKLFF
>TRBV30|.|.|TRBJ2-1
TGTGCCTGCATTAGGGAAACCTACAATGAGCAGTTCTTC
CACIRETYNEQFF
>TRBV5-4|.|.|TRBJ2-7
TGTGCCAGCAGCTTGGATGGCCTTAGGCCCTACGAGCAGTACTTC
CASSLDGLRPYEQYF
>TRBV11-1|.|TRBD2|TRBJ2-5
TGTGCCAGCAGCTTACCAGGACTAGCGGGGGGTGAGACCCAGTACTTC
CASSLPGLAGGETQYF
>TRBV14|.|.|TRBJ1-4
TGTGCCAGCAGCGAAGGGCTGAATGAAAAACTGTTTTTT
CASSEGLNEKLFF
>TRBV11-2|.|.|TRBJ2-7
TGTGCCAGCAGCTCAGGTGGGGACACCAACTACGAGCAGTACTTC
CASSSGGDTNYEQYF
>TRBV29-1|.|.|TRBJ2-6
TGCAGCGTTGCTTACGAATACAGGGACGGGGGGGCCAACGTCCTGACTTTC
CSVAYEYRDGGANVLTF
>TRBV2|.|.|TRBJ2-5
TGTGCCAGCAACGGGGGAGGAGAGACCCAGTACTTC
CASNGGGETQYF
>TRBV11-2|.|TRBD1|TRBJ1-1
TGTGCCAGCAGCACGGGACAGGTAGGCACTGAAGCTTTCTTT
CASSTGQVGTEAFF
>TRBV29-1|once|.|TRBJ2-1
TGCAGCGTTGATTTGACAGTCGAGCAGTTCTTC
CSVDLTVEQFF
>TRBV27|.|TRBD1|TRBJ1-5
TGTGCCAGCAGGGGAGGACAGGACAATCAGCCCCAGCATTTT
CASRGGQDNQPQHF